This T cell receptor (beta chain) originates from a study of human T cells and chemical hapten exposure. Notes on the study in general: Healthy people's immune response may differ from that of the donors, who had alopecia. Large CDR3 similarity clusters arose significantly more often from expanded TCRs than from controls.

Notes on this clonotype: No antigen is known for it.

The CDR3 loop spans 17 amino acids. Germline V gives CDR1 SGHAT, CDR2 FQNNGV. The junction had 10 bases not matched to a gene; V was cut back by 1 base and J by 4 bases. Per the original methods: Samples had a median of around 92,000 TCRs, ranging roughly 20,000 to 690,600. One entry per CDR3 protein, called by TCRdb with MiXCR from the RACE reads. TCRdb's processing, not the authors', yielded these V and J calls. The repertoire holds some 97,000 distinct CDR3 sequences, with less than 35% as singletons. Time point noted: patch test 3, about 24 weeks after DPC sensitization. Treatment reported: therapeutic diphenylcyclopropenone sensitization with weekly scalp DPC. Those who donated were patients with alopecia, 18 to 70 years of age, and suitable for DPC.

The chain is built from TRBV11-2 and TRBJ2-3, with 8 bases identical to TRBD2. This TCR was recovered from a man between 40 and 49 years old with alopecia areata. Some clones in this sample may be carry-over from other donors' samples. The sequencing here drew on whole blood, taken in connection with sensitization to the hapten diphenylcyclopropenone (DPC). The CDR3 nucleotides are TGTGCCAGCAGCTTAGTTCCCTTGGGACTAGGGGCAGATACGCAGTATTTT. This codes for CASSLVPLGLGADTQYF. Together with reference TRBV11-2 and TRBJ2-3, the CDR3 gives the full variable domain: EAGVAQSPRYKIIEKRQSVAFWCNPISGHATLYWYQQILGQGPKLLIQFQNNGVVDDSQLPKDRFSAERLKGVDSTLKIQPAKLEDSAVYLCASSLVPLGLGADTQYFGPGTRLTVL.